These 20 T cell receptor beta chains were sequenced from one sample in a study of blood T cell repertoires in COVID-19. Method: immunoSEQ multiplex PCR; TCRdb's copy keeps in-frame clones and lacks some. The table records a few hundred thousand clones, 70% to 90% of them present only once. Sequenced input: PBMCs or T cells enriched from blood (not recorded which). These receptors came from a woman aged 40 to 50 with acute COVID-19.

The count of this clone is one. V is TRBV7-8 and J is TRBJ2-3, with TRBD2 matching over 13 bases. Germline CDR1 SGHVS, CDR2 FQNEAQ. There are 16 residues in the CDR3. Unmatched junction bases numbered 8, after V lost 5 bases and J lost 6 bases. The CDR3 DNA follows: TGTGCCAGCAGCCCCCAACTAGCGGGAGGGCCGGATACGCAGTATTTT. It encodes CASSPQLAGGPDTQYF. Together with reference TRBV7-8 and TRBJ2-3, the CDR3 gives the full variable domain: GAGVSQSPRYKVAKRGQDVALRCDPISGHVSLFWYQQALGQGPEFLTYFQNEAQLDKSGLPSDRFFAERPEGSVSTLKIQRTQQEDSAVYLCASSPQLAGGPDTQYFGPGTRLTVL.

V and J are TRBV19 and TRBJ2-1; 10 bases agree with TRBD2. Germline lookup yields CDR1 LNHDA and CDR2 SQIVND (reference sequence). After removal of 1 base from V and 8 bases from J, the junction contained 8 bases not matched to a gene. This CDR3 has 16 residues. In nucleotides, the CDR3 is TGTGCCAGTAGTATAGGCCCTAGCGGGAGCTCGTATGAGCAGTTCTTC. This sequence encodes CASSIGPSGSSYEQFF.

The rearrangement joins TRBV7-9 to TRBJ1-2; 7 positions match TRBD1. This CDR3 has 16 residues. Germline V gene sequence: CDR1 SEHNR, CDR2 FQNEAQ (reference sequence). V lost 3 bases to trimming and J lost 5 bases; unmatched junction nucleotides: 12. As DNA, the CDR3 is TGTGCCAGCAGCTTTTTCCCGACAGGGCGTACGTATGGCTACACCTTC. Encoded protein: CASSFFPTGRTYGYTF.

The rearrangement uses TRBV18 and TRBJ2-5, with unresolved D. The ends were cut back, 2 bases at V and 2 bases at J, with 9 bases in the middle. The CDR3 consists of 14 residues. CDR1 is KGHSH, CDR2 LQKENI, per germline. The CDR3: CASSPGPGQETQYF. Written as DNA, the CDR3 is TGTGCCAGCTCACCAGGGCCAGGACAAGAGACCCAGTACTTC. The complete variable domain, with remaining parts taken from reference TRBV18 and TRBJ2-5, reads NAGVMQNPRHLVRRRGQEARLRCSPMKGHSHVYWYRQLPEEGLKFMVYLQKENIIDESGMPKERFSAEFPKEGPSILRIQQVVRGDSAAYFCASSPGPGQETQYFGPGTRLLVL.

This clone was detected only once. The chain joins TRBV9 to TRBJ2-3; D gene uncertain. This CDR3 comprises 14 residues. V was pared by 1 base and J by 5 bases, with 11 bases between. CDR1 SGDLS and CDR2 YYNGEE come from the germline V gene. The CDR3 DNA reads TGTGCCAGCAGCGTAAGTCGCGCGAAAGATACGCAGTATTTT. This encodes CASSVSRAKDTQYF.

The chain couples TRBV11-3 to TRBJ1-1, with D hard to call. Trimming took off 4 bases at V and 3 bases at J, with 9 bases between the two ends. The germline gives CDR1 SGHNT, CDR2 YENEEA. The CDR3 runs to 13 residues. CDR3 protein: CASSSTRDTEAFF. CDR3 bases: TGTGCCAGCAGCTCCACACGGGACACTGAAGCTTTCTTT.

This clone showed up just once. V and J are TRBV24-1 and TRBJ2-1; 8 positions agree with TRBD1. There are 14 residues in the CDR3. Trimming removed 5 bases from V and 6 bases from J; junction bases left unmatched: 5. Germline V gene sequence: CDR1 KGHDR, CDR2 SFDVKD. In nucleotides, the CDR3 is TGTGCCACCAGTGTGGGACAGGTTGTCAATGAGCAGTTCTTC. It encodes CATSVGQVVNEQFF.

The CDR3 DNA is TGTGCCAGCAGCTCCGACAGATACAATGAAAAACTGTTTTTT. It translates to CASSSDRYNEKLFF. The V gene is TRBV7-8, the J gene TRBJ1-4, with TRBD1 as a possible D gene (5 bases). V lost 4 bases and J 5 bases, leaving 11 bases between the germline ends. The CDR3 is 14 amino acids. Germline loops: CDR1 SGHVS, CDR2 FQNEAQ.

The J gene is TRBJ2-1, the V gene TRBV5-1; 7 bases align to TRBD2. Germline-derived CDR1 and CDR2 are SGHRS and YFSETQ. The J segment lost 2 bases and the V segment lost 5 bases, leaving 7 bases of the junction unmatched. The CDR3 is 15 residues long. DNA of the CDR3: TGCGCCAGCAGTTACACTAGCGACACCTACAATGAGCAGTTCTTC. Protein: CASSYTSDTYNEQFF.

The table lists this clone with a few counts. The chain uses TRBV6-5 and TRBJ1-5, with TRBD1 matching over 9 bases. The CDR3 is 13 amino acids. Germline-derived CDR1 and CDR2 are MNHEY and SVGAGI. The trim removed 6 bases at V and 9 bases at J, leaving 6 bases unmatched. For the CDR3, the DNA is TGTGCCAGCAGGGATGGGACAGGGTTGCCCCAGCATTTT. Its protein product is CASRDGTGLPQHF.

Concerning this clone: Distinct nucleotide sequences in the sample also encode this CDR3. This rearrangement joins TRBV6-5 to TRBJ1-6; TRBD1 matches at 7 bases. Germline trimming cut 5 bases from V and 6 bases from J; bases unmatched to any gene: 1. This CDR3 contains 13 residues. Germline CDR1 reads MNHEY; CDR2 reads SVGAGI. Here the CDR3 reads CASSRQGNSPLHF. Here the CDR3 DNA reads TGTGCCAGCAGTCGACAGGGTAATTCACCCCTCCACTTT.

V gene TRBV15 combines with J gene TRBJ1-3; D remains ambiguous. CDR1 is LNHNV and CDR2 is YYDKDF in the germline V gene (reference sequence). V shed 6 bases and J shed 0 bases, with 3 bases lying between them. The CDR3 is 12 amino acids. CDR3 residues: CATRASGNTIYF. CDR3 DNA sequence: TGTGCCACCAGGGCCTCTGGAAACACCATATATTTT. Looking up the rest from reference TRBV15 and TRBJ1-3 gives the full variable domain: DAMVIQNPRYQVTQFGKPVTLSCSQTLNHNVMYWYQQKSSQAPKLLFHYYDKDFNNEADTPDNFQSRRPNTSFCFLDIRSPGLGDTAMYLCATRASGNTIYFGEGSWLTVV.

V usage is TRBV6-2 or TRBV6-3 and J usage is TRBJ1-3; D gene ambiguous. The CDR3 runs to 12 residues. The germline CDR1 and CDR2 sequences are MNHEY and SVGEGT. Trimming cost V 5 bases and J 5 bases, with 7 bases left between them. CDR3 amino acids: CASSPTRNTIYF. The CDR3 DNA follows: TGTGCCAGCAGTCCAACTCGAAACACCATATATTTT.

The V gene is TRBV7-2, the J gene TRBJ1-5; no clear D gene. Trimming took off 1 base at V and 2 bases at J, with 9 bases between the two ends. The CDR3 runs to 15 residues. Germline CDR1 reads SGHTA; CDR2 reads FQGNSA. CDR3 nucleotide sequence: TGTGCCAGCAGCTTAGATGTCTCTGGCAATCAGCCCCAGCATTTT. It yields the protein CASSLDVSGNQPQHF.

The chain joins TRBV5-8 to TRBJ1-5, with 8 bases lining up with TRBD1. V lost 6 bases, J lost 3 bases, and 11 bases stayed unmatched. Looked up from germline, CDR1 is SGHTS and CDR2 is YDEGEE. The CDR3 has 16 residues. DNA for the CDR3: TGTGCCAGCATCTTATTATTGACAGGGGACAATCAGCCCCAGCATTTT. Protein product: CASILLLTGDNQPQHF. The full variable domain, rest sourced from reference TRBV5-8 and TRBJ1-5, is EAGVTQSPTHLIKTRGQQATLRCSPISGHTSVYWYQQALGLGLQFLLWYDEGEERNRGNFPPRFSGRQFPNYSSELNVNALELEDSALYLCASILLLTGDNQPQHFGDGTRLSIL.

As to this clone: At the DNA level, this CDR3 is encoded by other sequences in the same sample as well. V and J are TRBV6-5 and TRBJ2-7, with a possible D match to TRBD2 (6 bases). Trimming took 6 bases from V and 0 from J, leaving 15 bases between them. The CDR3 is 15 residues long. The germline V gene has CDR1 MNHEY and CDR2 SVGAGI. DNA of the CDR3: TGTGCCAGCAGCTCCGCCGGGGGAGGCTCCTACGAGCAGTACTTC. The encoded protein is CASSSAGGGSYEQYF.

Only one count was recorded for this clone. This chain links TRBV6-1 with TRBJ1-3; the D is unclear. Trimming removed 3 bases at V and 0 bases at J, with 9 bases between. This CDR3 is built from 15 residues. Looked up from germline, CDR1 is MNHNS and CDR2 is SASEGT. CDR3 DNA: TGTGCCAGCAGTGAGGAGGCGAGCTCTGGAAACACCATATATTTT. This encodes CASSEEASSGNTIYF.

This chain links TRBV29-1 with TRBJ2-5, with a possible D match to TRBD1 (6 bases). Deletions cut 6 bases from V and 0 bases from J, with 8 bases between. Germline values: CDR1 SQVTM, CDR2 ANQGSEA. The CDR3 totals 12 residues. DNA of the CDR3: TGCAGCGTCCGGACAGACCAAGAGACCCAGTACTTC. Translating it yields CSVRTDQETQYF.

DNA for the CDR3: TGTGCCAGCAGTCGGGGGACAGGGGGCTTAAGTGGCAATCAGCCCCAGCATTTT. This gives the protein CASSRGTGGLSGNQPQHF. The rearrangement joins TRBV28 to TRBJ1-5; TRBD1 aligns across 12 bases. The CDR3 loop spans 18 amino acids. Per germline, CDR1 MDHEN and CDR2 SYDVKM. Germline trimming cut 5 bases from V and 2 bases from J; bases unmatched to any gene: 10. The complete variable domain, with remaining parts taken from reference TRBV28 and TRBJ1-5, reads DVKVTQSSRYLVKRTGEKVFLECVQDMDHENMFWYRQDPGLGLRLIYFSYDVKMKEKGDIPEGYSVSREKKERFSLILESASTNQTSMYLCASSRGTGGLSGNQPQHFGDGTRLSIL.

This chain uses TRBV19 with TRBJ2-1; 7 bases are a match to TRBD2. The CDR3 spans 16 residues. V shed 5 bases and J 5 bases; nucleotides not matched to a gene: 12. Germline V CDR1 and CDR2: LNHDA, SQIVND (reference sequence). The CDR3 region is CASSPRSSGVNNEQFF. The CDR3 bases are TGTGCCAGTAGTCCCCGTTCGAGCGGGGTTAACAATGAGCAGTTCTTC.